This T cell receptor (beta chain) was found in a study of T cell responses to AZD1222 COVID-19 vaccine. Study results and caveats: Variant regions that are unmutated are reportedly the target of nearly half of spike-specific TCRs. Sampling captured repertoires only after the peak T cell response.

Some clones are missing from TCRdb's copy, which holds only in-frame ones; the method was immunoSEQ multiplex PCR. The sample carries fewer than 150,000 clones, 80% to 90% recorded once. Remarks on this clone: Its antigen is not identified.

V lost 1 base to trimming and J lost 2 bases; unmatched junction nucleotides: 7. CDR3 length: 16 residues. Germline V gene data show CDR1 as LNHDA and CDR2 as SQIVND (reference sequence). The V and J genes are TRBV19 and TRBJ2-5, with 7 bases lining up with TRBD1. The TCR originated in an adult who received the AZD1222 COVID-19 vaccine. Here the sequenced sample was peripheral blood, taken 28 days after the second AZD1222 dose. CDR3 loop: CASSIVVGTAQETQYF. DNA for the CDR3: TGTGCCAGTAGTATAGTTGTAGGGACAGCACAAGAGACCCAGTACTTC.